This T cell receptor beta chain was sequenced during a study of CD8 T cells in Susac syndrome. Relapsing-remitting disease, either stable or active, was present in the multiple sclerosis controls, who were treatment-naive patients. The RNA, about 0.5 to 1 ug, was put through reverse transcription using random hexamers. The CDR3 of TCR beta was amplified by immunoSEQ multiplex PCR across 54 Vbeta and 13 Jbeta. In TCRdb, the immunoSEQ multiplex PCR reads were re-called with MiXCR into one record per CDR3 protein. The data hold 230,000 or so distinct CDR3 sequences, with 95% observed a single time. Trimming pared 6 bases from V and 0 bases from J, leaving 17 bases between. The germline gives CDR1 MDHEN, CDR2 SYDVKM. The CDR3 is 16 residues long.

The TCR originated in a human donor with multiple sclerosis. The genes are TRBV28 and TRBJ1-1; D gene uncertain. The source material was CD4+ T cells from PBMCs. The CDR3 DNA sequence: TGTGCCAGCAGGCCCCCCCCCAAGGGATTGAACACTGAAGCTTTCTTT. Its translation: CASRPPPKGLNTEAFF.